This T cell receptor (beta chain) came from a study of identical twins (dated by TCRdb to about 2016). With regard to the full study: TCR alpha and beta repertoires from monozygotic twins, unrelated adults of various ages and cord blood were deep-sequenced to test whether fetal clonotypes persist. To rule out contamination, the twin experiments were replicated at different times with different library preparation protocols.

The germline V gene (reference sequence) supplies CDR1 MNHEY and CDR2 SMNVEV. The junction shows trimming of 6 bases on V and 9 bases on J, plus 9 bases between the germline ends. Measured from the cysteine to the phenylalanine, the CDR3 is 11 residues long. The CDR3 DNA has 33 bases and is translated from base 1. On this clonotype itself: The antigen it recognizes is unknown. No much larger clone is present one base from it, and per-base qualities are unavailable.

Every donor was a healthy Caucasian. The twin cohort comprised three pairs of female monozygotic twins, all aged about 18 to 29 years. RNA for TCR libraries was isolated from peripheral blood mononuclear cells. Study-wide findings and limitations: Abundant cord blood beta clonotypes had fewer insertions, young adult naive repertoires showed a similar but weaker trend, and memory repertoires showed no such trend. Because the same donors could not be followed over many years, the conclusions depended on cross-sectional statistical analysis. Zero-insertion analyses could be partly confounded by invariant T cells such as MAIT and iNKT, though diverse VJ usage argued against such confounding for most clonotypes. In monozygotic twins, recombination models systematically underestimated out-of-frame TCR alpha sharing, but the models matched the sharing seen between unrelated individuals. Compared with coincidental sharing between unrelated individuals, out-of-frame TCR alpha sequences shared between twins had an excess of sequences with low generation probability. Excess twin sharing in beta out-of-frame sequences was weaker because fewer shared sequences lowered the signal-to-noise ratio.

Library prep was done by 5' RACE. Sequencing relied on an Illumina HiSeq 2000. Template switching added a universal primer binding site, and the final cDNA carried a unique molecular identifier that allowed TCR cDNA molecules to be counted accurately. First-strand cDNA for TCR alpha and beta chains was synthesized from specific primers in the conserved constant-segment region. To control for contamination, every cDNA library was double barcoded, receiving both a SMART-Mk sample barcode and Illumina barcodes. TruSeq adapter sequences and Illumina sample barcodes were added in two successive PCR steps. The TCR alpha and beta cDNA libraries were sequenced on the Illumina HiSeq platform using custom primers. The authors' analysis ran thus. MiGEC processed the raw reads to extract unique molecular identifiers, while MiXCR was used to determine the CDR3 positions. For each individual, recombination models were inferred using an EM algorithm with the repgenHMM and IGoR tools. The tcR package in R was used for shared clonotype analysis, with sharing normalized by the product of cloneset sizes. To study raw recombination free of thymic and clonal selection effects, out-of-frame nonproductive sequences were analyzed. The public reads were reprocessed in TCRdb via fastp at Q25 and MiXCR, keeping in-frame beta chains. Records with the same CDR3 protein are collapsed into one entry carrying the most frequent genes and DNA. TCRdb, not the authors, supplied the V and J calls. In this sample the table shows hundreds of thousands of distinct CDR3 sequences, approximately 9% of which occur a single time. The biggest ten clones account for 0.98% of the sample.

The same data also went into a second study, on yellow fever vaccine responses in identical twins. Per that second paper: The T cell response to vaccination in identical twins was reported by the authors to appear partly convergent and partly personalized. The study precisely tracked vaccine-responding T cell clones in identical twins.

The clonotype was recovered from a woman aged 18-29 years in good health. Rearrangement joined TRBV27 to TRBJ2-1, with the D gene too uncertain to name. Material: PBMCs. The CDR3 in this case is CASRSRTEQFF. The DNA sequence is given as TGTGCCAGCAGGTCCCGCACTGAGCAGTTCTTC.